This TCR beta chain was documented in a study of human T cells and chemical hapten exposure. Study details: Each patch test put 0.01% DPC on the upper back, and results were read at 6 days.

Time point described: pre-sensitization, week 0. Sample treatment: therapeutic diphenylcyclopropenone sensitization with weekly scalp DPC. The study drew its donors from alopecia patients who were 18 to 70 years old and suitable for DPC. This clonotype was detected ten times or more. Library construction involved attaching unique molecular identifiers to individual cDNA molecules, which allowed quantitative, reproducible TCR counting. A single record per CDR3 protein comes from TCRdb applying MiXCR to the RACE reads. The sample gives some 250,000 distinct CDR3 sequences, approximately 7.5% of which show up once; 0.9% to 1.5% is in the top ten. The specimen was whole blood, collected in connection with sensitization to the hapten diphenylcyclopropenone (DPC). This sequence was found in a man aged 18 to 30 with alopecia areata. Some clones in this sample may be carry-over from other donors' samples.

The CDR3 nucleotides are TGTGCCAGCAGCTCTGTACAGGGGGCAGCTTACAATGAGCAGTTCTTC. This encodes CASSSVQGAAYNEQFF. J is TRBJ2-1 and V is TRBV11-2; TRBD1 agrees at 9 bases. With V trimmed by 4 bases and J by 4 bases, 8 bases remained unmatched. The CDR3 is 16 amino acids. Germline CDR1 reads SGHAT; CDR2 reads FQNNGV.